A single sample gave rise to the 32 T cell receptor beta chains below, sequenced in a study of blood T cell repertoires in COVID-19. Using immunoSEQ multiplex PCR, the repertoire was profiled, and TCRdb retains in-frame clones only, with some absent. The repertoire holds around 140,000 clones, 86% seen once, with 4.3% in the top ten. Input material: PBMCs or T cells enriched from blood (not recorded which). These receptors all stem from a man aged 45-65 years who had recovered from COVID-19.

This chain connects TRBV12-5 to TRBJ1-1, with D perhaps TRBD1 (5 bases). The CDR3 totals 16 residues. CDR1 LGHNT and CDR2 FRNRAP come from the germline V gene. With 3 bases removed from V and 5 bases from J, the gap between germline ends came to 19 bases. CDR3 region: CASGFLDGRVKTEAFF. The CDR3 DNA reads TGTGCTAGTGGTTTTCTTGATGGCAGGGTAAAAACTGAAGCTTTCTTT. The full variable domain, rest sourced from reference TRBV12-5 and TRBJ1-1, is DARVTQTPRHKVTEMGQEVTMRCQPILGHNTVFWYRQTMMQGLELLAYFRNRAPLDDSGMPKDRFSAEMPDATLATLKIQPSEPRDSAVYFCASGFLDGRVKTEAFFGQGTRLTVV.

The chain has TRBV5-1 and TRBJ2-5; 7 nucleotides agree with TRBD1. The CDR3 spans 12 residues. V dropped 4 bases and J dropped 5; count of bases not matched to a gene: 2. The V gene's germline CDR1 is SGHRS and CDR2 YFSETQ. The CDR3 DNA sequence: TGCGCCAGCAGCGTCAGGGGGGAGACCCAGTACTTC. It specifies CASSVRGETQYF. Using reference TRBV5-1 and TRBJ2-5 for the parts outside the CDR3, the full variable domain is KAGVTQTPRYLIKTRGQQVTLSCSPISGHRSVSWYQQTPGQGLQFLFEYFSETQRNKGNFPGRFSGRQFSNSRSEMNVSTLELGDSALYLCASSVRGETQYFGPGTRLLVL.

The rearrangement uses TRBV30 and TRBJ2-7, with TRBD1 matching over 7 bases. Per the germline V gene, CDR1 is GTSNPN and CDR2 is SVGIG (reference sequence). The CDR3 extends over 15 amino acids. Trimming removed 0 bases from V and 4 bases from J; junction bases left unmatched: 9. CDR3 in DNA: TGTGCCTGGAGTGTACAAAGGGGGCGAGGGTACGAGCAGTACGTC. Its translation is CAWSVQRGRGYEQYV.

The chain couples TRBV5-1 to TRBJ1-4; D may be TRBD1 (6 bases). Trimming took 4 bases from V and 4 from J, leaving 14 bases between them. From germline, CDR1 is SGHRS and CDR2 YFSETQ. CDR3 size: 15 residues. CDR3 coding DNA: TGCGCCAGCAGCGCCCAGACAGGCTATAATGAAAAACTGTTTTTT. The encoded protein is CASSAQTGYNEKLFF.

The chain has TRBV7-9 and TRBJ1-2, with D possibly TRBD1 on 6 matching bases. Germline CDR1 SEHNR, CDR2 FQNEAQ (reference sequence). The CDR3 spans 13 residues. Trimming removed 5 bases at V and 4 bases at J, with 11 bases between. The CDR3 reads CASSPGGGYGYTF. CDR3 DNA: TGTGCCAGCAGCCCTGGGGGCGGCTATGGCTACACCTTC.

V and J are TRBV28 and TRBJ1-5; D is unclear. V shed 1 base and J shed 6 bases, with 4 bases lying between them. CDR3 size: 12 residues. CDR1 and CDR2 from the germline V gene are MDHEN and SYDVKM. CDR3: CASSLYGQPQHF. CDR3 bases: TGTGCCAGCAGTTTATACGGTCAGCCCCAGCATTTT. The full variable domain, its missing parts supplied by reference TRBV28 and TRBJ1-5, is DVKVTQSSRYLVKRTGEKVFLECVQDMDHENMFWYRQDPGLGLRLIYFSYDVKMKEKGDIPEGYSVSREKKERFSLILESASTNQTSMYLCASSLYGQPQHFGDGTRLSIL.

The gene calls are TRBV7-9 and TRBJ1-4; the D gene is possibly TRBD1 (5 bases). Germline CDR1 is SEHNR and CDR2 is FQNEAQ (reference sequence). The CDR3 totals 13 residues. Trimming left V 5 bases short and J 8 bases short, with 12 bases between. CDR3 DNA sequence: TGTGCCAGCAGCGCCTCAGGGTGGGAAAAACTGTTTTTT. Translated: CASSASGWEKLFF.

The chain recombines TRBV5-1 with TRBJ1-4; 7 nucleotides line up with TRBD1. Germline trimming cut 4 bases from V and 8 bases from J; bases unmatched to any gene: 11. Germline values: CDR1 SGHRS, CDR2 YFSETQ. This CDR3 contains 15 residues. CDR3 sequence: CASSLDRAGGEKLFF. In DNA form, the CDR3 reads TGCGCCAGCAGCCTAGACAGGGCCGGAGGAGAAAAACTGTTTTTT. The full variable domain, with the rest looked up from reference TRBV5-1 and TRBJ1-4, is KAGVTQTPRYLIKTRGQQVTLSCSPISGHRSVSWYQQTPGQGLQFLFEYFSETQRNKGNFPGRFSGRQFSNSRSEMNVSTLELGDSALYLCASSLDRAGGEKLFFGSGTQLSVL.

The V gene is TRBV5-1, the J gene TRBJ2-1; 7 bases map to TRBD2. Germline CDR1 is SGHRS and CDR2 is YFSETQ. The ends lost 0 bases at V and 4 bases at J; junction bases unmatched: 7. This CDR3 comprises 16 residues. The CDR3 spells CASSLEAGLGYNEQFF. The CDR3 DNA follows: TGCGCCAGCAGCTTGGAAGCGGGACTTGGTTACAATGAGCAGTTCTTC.

This sequence joins TRBV2 and TRBJ1-4; TRBD1 is a possible D gene (5 bases). V lost 10 bases, J lost 7 bases, and 10 bases lay in between. The CDR3 extends over 11 amino acids. CDR1 and CDR2 from the germline V gene are SNHLY and FYNNEI. CDR3 sequence reads: CATLGAEKLFF. The CDR3 DNA reads as TGTGCCACCCTTGGGGCTGAAAAACTGTTTTTT.

CDR3 region: CSGGTADEQFF. In DNA form, the CDR3 reads TGCAGTGGTGGAACGGCGGATGAGCAGTTCTTC. The chain joins TRBV20-1 to TRBJ2-1; D is undetermined. CDR1 DFQATT and CDR2 SNEGSKA come from the germline V gene (reference sequence). The ends were cut back, 7 bases at V and 8 bases at J, with 12 bases in the middle. The CDR3 runs to 11 residues.

The chain uses TRBV7-8 and TRBJ1-1; TRBD1 matches at 8 bases. J gave up 5 bases and V 5 bases, and 7 bases lay outside the gene matches. Germline V lookup: CDR1 SGHVS, CDR2 FQNEAQ. This CDR3 region has 14 residues. CDR3: CASSRQGWGTEAFF. The DNA for the CDR3 is TGTGCCAGCAGCCGACAGGGGTGGGGGACTGAAGCTTTCTTT.

The J gene is TRBJ1-1, the V gene TRBV28; perhaps TRBD1 as D (6 bases). The CDR3 runs 12 residues. Germline CDR1 and CDR2: MDHEN and SYDVKM. Trimming shortened V by 10 bases and J by 11 bases, and 20 bases separated the two germline ends. Here the CDR3 reads CATTLGAFNAFF. The CDR3 coding sequence is TGTGCCACCACTTTGGGGGCGTTTAACGCTTTCTTT.

The rearrangement links TRBV4-2 to TRBJ1-6; TRBD1 is a possible D gene (6 bases). The CDR3 extends over 14 amino acids. Trimming removed 4 bases at V and 9 bases at J, with 13 bases between. Looked up from germline, CDR1 is LGHNA and CDR2 is YNFKEQ. CDR3 coding DNA: TGTGCCAGCAGCCTACAGGGAAGCGGTTCACCCCTCCACTTT. It translates to CASSLQGSGSPLHF.

The genes are TRBV18 and TRBJ2-5; 11 bases line up with TRBD2. There are 18 residues in the CDR3. CDR1 is KGHSH, CDR2 LQKENI, per germline. The V and J ends lost 0 bases and 1 base, in that order; junction bases with no gene match: 7. The CDR3 region has the DNA TGTGCCAGCTCACCACCGCTAGGGACTAGCGGAATCCAAGAGACCCAGTACTTC. Its translation: CASSPPLGTSGIQETQYF.

V is TRBV6-5 and J is TRBJ1-2, with 7 positions matching TRBD1. V lost 6 bases, J lost 0 bases, and 7 bases stayed unmatched. The CDR3 consists of 15 residues. Looked up from germline, CDR1 is MNHEY and CDR2 is SVGAGI. CDR3 nucleotides: TGTGCCAGCAGCGATGGACAGGAAGCTAACTATGGCTACACCTTC. Protein product: CASSDGQEANYGYTF.

The rearrangement uses TRBV9 and TRBJ2-1; TRBD2 aligns across 9 bases. CDR1 SGDLS and CDR2 YYNGEE come from the germline V gene. The CDR3 is 15 residues long. V shed 0 bases, J shed 8 bases, and the junction held 6 bases outside the gene matches. CDR3 region: CASSVVAAGGDEQFF. The CDR3 DNA sequence: TGTGCCAGCAGCGTAGTCGCAGCGGGAGGCGATGAGCAGTTCTTC.

The chain carries TRBV19 and TRBJ2-7, with D possibly being TRBD1 (6 bases). V lost 4 bases and J lost 2, with 18 bases in between. CDR3 size: 16 residues. The V gene's germline CDR1 is LNHDA and CDR2 SQIVND (reference sequence). CDR3: CASSRHRRTATYEQYF. In DNA, the CDR3 is TGTGCCAGTAGTAGACACCGCCGGACAGCCACCTACGAGCAGTACTTC.

Only one count was recorded for this clone. V is TRBV5-1 and J is TRBJ1-2; 10 bases are a match to TRBD1. The ends lost 5 bases at V and 7 bases at J; junction bases unmatched: 11. The CDR3 runs 15 residues. The germline V gene encodes CDR1 SGHRS and CDR2 YFSETQ. DNA for the CDR3: TGCGCCAGCAGTCCAACTGACAGGGGGCGTCTTGGCTACACCTTC. It encodes CASSPTDRGRLGYTF.

This chain links TRBV3-1 (or the pseudogene TRBV3-2) with TRBJ2-7, with 11 nucleotides matching TRBD2. Trimming removed 2 bases from V and 1 base from J; junction bases left unmatched: 7. The CDR3 sequence is 17 residues long. Germline V gives CDR1 LGHDT, CDR2 YNNKEL (reference sequence). The CDR3 here is CASSQRTSGSRSYEQYF. In DNA form, the CDR3 reads TGTGCCAGCAGCCAAAGAACTAGCGGGAGTCGGTCCTACGAGCAGTACTTC.

V and J are TRBV6-5 and TRBJ2-3, with a weak D call TRBD1 (5 bases). The germline V gene has CDR1 MNHEY and CDR2 SVGAGI. This CDR3 region has 14 residues. Trimming took 4 bases from V and 3 from J, leaving 11 bases between them. The CDR3 protein is CASSSRGRTDTQYF. The CDR3 nucleotides read TGTGCCAGCAGTTCTAGGGGCCGGACAGATACGCAGTATTTT.

Remarks on this clone: The same CDR3 arises from other DNA sequences in this sample as well. This rearrangement joins TRBV27 to TRBJ1-4; no clear D gene. V was shortened by 4 bases and J by 3 bases, with 9 bases between the two germline ends. This CDR3 comprises 14 residues. Germline CDR1 and CDR2: MNHEY and SMNVEV (reference sequence). The CDR3 DNA follows: TGTGCCAGCAGTTCCCTGGGCTCTAATGAAAAACTGTTTTTT. It encodes CASSSLGSNEKLFF.

This clone appeared a single time. Other nucleotide sequences in the sample specify the same CDR3. The V and J genes are TRBV2 and TRBJ2-7, with D tentatively TRBD1 (5 bases). The V gene lost 4 bases and the J gene lost 3 bases, with 7 bases spanning the gap. Germline values: CDR1 SNHLY, CDR2 FYNNEI. The length of the CDR3 is 12 residues. The CDR3 region is CASSGQGYEQYF. The CDR3 region has the DNA TGTGCCAGCAGTGGGCAGGGCTACGAGCAGTACTTC.

This clone was detected a few times. The chain combines TRBV5-4 with TRBJ2-3, with 9 bases lining up with TRBD2. The CDR3 totals 17 residues. CDR1 and CDR2 (germline): SGHNT, YYREEE (reference sequence). V was clipped by 0 bases and J by 2 bases; unmatched bases: 7. CDR3 region: CASSLVWLAGNTDTQYF. The CDR3 DNA reads TGTGCCAGCAGCTTGGTTTGGCTAGCGGGGAACACAGATACGCAGTATTTT.

The chain employs TRBV5-6 and TRBJ1-2; D remains ambiguous. Trimming stripped 4 bases from V and 8 bases from J, with 15 bases between. Germline CDR1 and CDR2: SGHDT and YYEEEE. The CDR3 is 13 residues long. CDR3 sequence (DNA): TGTGCCAGCAGCCATTGGGAGGGAAACGGCTACACCTTC. It encodes CASSHWEGNGYTF.

The CDR3 is CATARGRERYTF. The CDR3 DNA sequence: TGTGCCACCGCACGCGGCAGGGAACGCTACACCTTC. The chain has TRBV28 and TRBJ1-2; D perhaps matches TRBD1 (5 bases). Looked up from germline, CDR1 is MDHEN and CDR2 is SYDVKM. With 10 bases removed from V and 9 bases from J, the gap between germline ends came to 18 bases. This CDR3 is built from 12 residues.

J is TRBJ2-6 and V is TRBV21-1; TRBD1, the table's D call, lacks a check against the DNA. TRBV21-1 is flagged as a pseudogene. The CDR3 extends over 19 amino acids. As DNA, the CDR3 is TGTGCCAGCAGCCTTATCGGACACCTTCGAGGCTCTGGGGCCAACGTCCTGACTTTC. Amino acid sequence: CASSLIGHLRGSGANVLTF.

The rearrangement links TRBV3-1 (or the pseudogene TRBV3-2) to TRBJ1-5; a weak D match, TRBD1 (5 bases). This CDR3 spans 15 amino acids. Germline loops: CDR1 LGHDT, CDR2 YNNKEL (reference sequence). Trimming stripped 2 bases from V and 1 base from J, with 9 bases between. The CDR3 DNA reads TGTGCCAGCAGCCAATCAGGGTCCAGCAATCAGCCCCAGCATTTT. This gives the protein CASSQSGSSNQPQHF.

The chain joins TRBV3-1 (or the pseudogene TRBV3-2) to TRBJ1-1; D not resolved. The V and J ends lost 7 bases and 1 base respectively, with 7 bases between them. The CDR3 runs 12 residues. CDR1 is LGHDT, CDR2 YNNKEL, per germline (reference sequence). CDR3 nucleotides: TGTGCCAGCACCCGAGGGAACACTGAAGCTTTCTTT. Protein sequence: CASTRGNTEAFF.

The rearrangement uses TRBV6-5 and TRBJ2-7; D is perhaps TRBD1 (6 bases). The germline CDR1 and CDR2 sequences are MNHEY and SVGAGI. The CDR3 is made up of 13 amino acids. Trimming removed 6 bases at V and 5 bases at J, with 14 bases between. The CDR3 DNA follows: TGTGCCAGCAGCGTGGGACAACGGAACGAGCAGTACTTC. Its translation is CASSVGQRNEQYF.

This chain joins TRBV14 and TRBJ1-2, with D perhaps matching TRBD1 (5 bases). The CDR3 is 14 amino acids. From germline, CDR1 is SGHDN and CDR2 FVKESK. Trimming shortened V by 3 bases and J by 1 base, and 9 bases separated the two germline ends. As DNA, the CDR3 is TGTGCCAGCAGCCAGGCGGGGCTTAACTATGGCTACACCTTC. It is translated as CASSQAGLNYGYTF.

The V call is TRBV29-1, the J call TRBJ1-4; TRBD1 is a possible D gene (5 bases). Trimming pared 3 bases from V and 8 bases from J, leaving 10 bases between. The CDR3 has 12 residues. Per the germline V gene, CDR1 is SQVTM and CDR2 is ANQGSEA. CDR3 protein: CSVEASGEKLFF. The CDR3 nucleotides are TGCAGCGTTGAGGCCTCAGGGGAAAAACTGTTTTTT.